The clone carrying this T cell receptor beta chain has just a few counts. Its antigen is still unknown. The authors split each subset's genomic DNA evenly across several immunoSEQ plates. Some clones are missing from TCRdb's copy, which holds only in-frame ones; the method was immunoSEQ multiplex PCR. The sample lists some 530,000 clones, more than 65% occurring once. The data are from a study of shared clonotypes between healthy human individuals. On the study more broadly: Ranging from 18 to 49 in age, donors were two women and three men.

General study points: The genetic and exposure-history diversity represented was limited by few donors.

This clonotype was obtained from a woman in her 40s in good health. Some clones in this sample may be carry-over from other donors' samples. The sequenced sample was PBMCs.

CDR3 region: CASSLSGSKTNDEQFF. CDR3 sequence (DNA): TGCGCCAGCAGCTTAAGCGGGAGCAAGACGAACGATGAGCAGTTCTTC. The V and J genes are TRBV5-1 and TRBJ2-1; TRBD2 matches 8 bases. There are 16 residues in the CDR3. The V and J ends lost 2 bases and 8 bases, in that order; junction bases with no gene match: 12. From germline, CDR1 is SGHRS and CDR2 YFSETQ.